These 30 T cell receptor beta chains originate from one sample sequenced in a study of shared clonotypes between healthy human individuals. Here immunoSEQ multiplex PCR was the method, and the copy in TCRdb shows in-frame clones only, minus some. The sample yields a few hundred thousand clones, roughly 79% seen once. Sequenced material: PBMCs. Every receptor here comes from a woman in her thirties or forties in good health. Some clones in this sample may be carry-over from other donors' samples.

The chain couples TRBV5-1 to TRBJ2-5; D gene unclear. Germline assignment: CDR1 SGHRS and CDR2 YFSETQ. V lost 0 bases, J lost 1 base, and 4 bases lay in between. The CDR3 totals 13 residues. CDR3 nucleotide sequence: TGCGCCAGCAGCTTGGACAGCCAAGAGACCCAGTACTTC. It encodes CASSLDSQETQYF.

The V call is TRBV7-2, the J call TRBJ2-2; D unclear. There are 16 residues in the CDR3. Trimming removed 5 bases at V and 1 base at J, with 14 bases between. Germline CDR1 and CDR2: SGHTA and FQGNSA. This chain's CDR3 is CASSPNAARNTGELFF. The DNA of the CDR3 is TGTGCCAGCAGCCCAAACGCGGCCCGGAACACCGGGGAGCTGTTTTTT.

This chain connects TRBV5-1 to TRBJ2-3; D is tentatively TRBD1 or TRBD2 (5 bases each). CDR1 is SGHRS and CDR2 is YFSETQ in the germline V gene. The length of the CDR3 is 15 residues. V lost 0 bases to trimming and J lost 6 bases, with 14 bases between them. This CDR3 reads CASSLGGATMDTQYF. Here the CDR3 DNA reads TGCGCCAGCAGCTTGGGAGGGGCCACGATGGATACGCAGTATTTT.

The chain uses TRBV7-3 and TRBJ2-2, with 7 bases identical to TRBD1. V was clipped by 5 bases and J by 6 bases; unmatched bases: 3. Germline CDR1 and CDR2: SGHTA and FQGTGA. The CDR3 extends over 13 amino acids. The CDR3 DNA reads TGTGCCAGCAGCCCGACAGGGTCCGGGGAGCTGTTTTTT. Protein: CASSPTGSGELFF. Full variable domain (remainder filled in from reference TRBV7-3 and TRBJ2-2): GAGVSQTPSNKVTEKGKYVELRCDPISGHTALYWYRQSLGQGPEFLIYFQGTGAADDSGLPNDRFFAVRPEGSVSTLKIQRTERGDSAVYLCASSPTGSGELFFGEGSRLTVL.

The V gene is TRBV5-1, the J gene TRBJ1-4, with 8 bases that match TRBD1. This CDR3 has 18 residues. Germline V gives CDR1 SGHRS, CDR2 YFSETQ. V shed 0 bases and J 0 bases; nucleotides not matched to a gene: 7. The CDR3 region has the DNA TGCGCCAGCAGCTTGGGGCCAGGACAGGGCGCAACTAATGAAAAACTGTTTTTT. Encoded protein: CASSLGPGQGATNEKLFF.

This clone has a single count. Here the CDR3 reads CAWGGTGAGDTQYF. CDR3 nucleotide sequence: TGTGCCTGGGGCGGGACAGGGGCGGGGGATACGCAGTATTTT. The chain carries TRBV30 and TRBJ2-3; 10 nucleotides agree with TRBD1. The CDR3 contains 14 residues. The trim removed 5 bases at V and 6 bases at J, leaving 8 bases unmatched. CDR1 and CDR2 from the germline V gene are GTSNPN and SVGIG (reference sequence).

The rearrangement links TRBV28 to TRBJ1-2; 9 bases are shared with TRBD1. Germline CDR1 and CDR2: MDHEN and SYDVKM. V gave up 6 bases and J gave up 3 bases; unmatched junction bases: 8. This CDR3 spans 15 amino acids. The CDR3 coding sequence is TGTGCCAGCAGGGGTTCCCGGGACAGGGACTATGGCTACACCTTC. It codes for CASRGSRDRDYGYTF.

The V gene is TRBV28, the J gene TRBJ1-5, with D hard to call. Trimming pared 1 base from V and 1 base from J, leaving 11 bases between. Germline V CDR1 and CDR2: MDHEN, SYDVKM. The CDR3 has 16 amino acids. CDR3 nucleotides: TGTGCCAGCAGTTTATATCCCGAGGGAAGCAATCAGCCCCAGCATTTT. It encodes CASSLYPEGSNQPQHF.

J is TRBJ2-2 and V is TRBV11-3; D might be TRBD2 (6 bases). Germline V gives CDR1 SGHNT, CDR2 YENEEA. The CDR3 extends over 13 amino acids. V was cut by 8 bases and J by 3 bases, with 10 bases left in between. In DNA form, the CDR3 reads TGTGCCAGCGGAAGGGACTACACCGGGGAGCTGTTTTTT. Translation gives CASGRDYTGELFF.

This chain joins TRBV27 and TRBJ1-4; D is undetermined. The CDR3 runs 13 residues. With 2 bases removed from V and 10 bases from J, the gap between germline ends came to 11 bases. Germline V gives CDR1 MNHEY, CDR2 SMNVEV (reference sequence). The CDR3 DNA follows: TGTGCCAGCAGTTTAAGGCAGGCTGCAAAACTGTTTTTT. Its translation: CASSLRQAAKLFF. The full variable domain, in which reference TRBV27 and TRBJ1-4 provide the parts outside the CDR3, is EAQVTQNPRYLITVTGKKLTVTCSQNMNHEYMSWYRQDPGLGLRQIYYSMNVEVTDKGDVPEGYKVSRKEKRNFPLILESPSPNQTSLYFCASSLRQAAKLFFGSGTQLSVL.

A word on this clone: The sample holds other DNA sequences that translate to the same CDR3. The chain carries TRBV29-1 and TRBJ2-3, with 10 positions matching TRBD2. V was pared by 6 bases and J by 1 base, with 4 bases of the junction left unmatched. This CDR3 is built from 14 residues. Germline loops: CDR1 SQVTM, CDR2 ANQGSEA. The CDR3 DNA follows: TGCAGCGTATCTAGCGGGAGTGGCACAGATACGCAGTATTTT. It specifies CSVSSGSGTDTQYF.

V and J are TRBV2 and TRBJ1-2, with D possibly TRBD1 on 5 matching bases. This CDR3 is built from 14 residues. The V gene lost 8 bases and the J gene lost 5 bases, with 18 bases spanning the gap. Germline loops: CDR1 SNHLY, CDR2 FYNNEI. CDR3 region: CASGKQPGPYGYTF. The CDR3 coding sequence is TGTGCCAGCGGTAAACAACCGGGGCCATATGGCTACACCTTC.

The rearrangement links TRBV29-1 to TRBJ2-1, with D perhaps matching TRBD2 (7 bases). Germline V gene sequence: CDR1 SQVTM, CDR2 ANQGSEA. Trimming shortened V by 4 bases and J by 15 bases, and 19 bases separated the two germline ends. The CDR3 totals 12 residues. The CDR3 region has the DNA TGCAGCGTTGGGGATAACAGGGAGGGGCGGTTCTTC. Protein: CSVGDNREGRFF.

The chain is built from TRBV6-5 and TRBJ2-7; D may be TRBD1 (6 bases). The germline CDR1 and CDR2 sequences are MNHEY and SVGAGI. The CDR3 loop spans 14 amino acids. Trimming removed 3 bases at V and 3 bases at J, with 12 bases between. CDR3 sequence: CASSYSGQLYEQYF. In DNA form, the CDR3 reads TGTGCCAGCAGTTATTCGGGACAACTCTACGAGCAGTACTTC.

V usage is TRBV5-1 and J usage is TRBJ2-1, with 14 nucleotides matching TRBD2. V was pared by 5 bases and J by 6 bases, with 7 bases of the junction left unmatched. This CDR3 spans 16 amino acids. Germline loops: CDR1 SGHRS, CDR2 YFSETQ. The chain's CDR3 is CASRSPGLAGVNEQFF. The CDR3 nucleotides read TGCGCCAGCAGATCACCGGGACTAGCGGGAGTCAATGAGCAGTTCTTC.

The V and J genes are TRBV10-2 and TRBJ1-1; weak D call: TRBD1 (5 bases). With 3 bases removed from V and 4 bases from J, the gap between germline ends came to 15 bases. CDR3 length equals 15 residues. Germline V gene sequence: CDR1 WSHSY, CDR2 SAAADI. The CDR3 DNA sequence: TGCGCCAGCAGTGAAACCAAAGGGGATTCCACTGAAGCTTTCTTT. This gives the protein CASSETKGDSTEAFF.

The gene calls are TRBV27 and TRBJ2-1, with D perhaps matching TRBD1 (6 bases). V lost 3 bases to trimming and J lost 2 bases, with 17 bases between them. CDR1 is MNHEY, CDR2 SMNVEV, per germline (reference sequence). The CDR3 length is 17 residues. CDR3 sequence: CASSLSPGVGTYNEQFF. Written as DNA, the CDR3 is TGTGCCAGCAGTTTGTCGCCAGGGGTCGGAACCTACAATGAGCAGTTCTTC.

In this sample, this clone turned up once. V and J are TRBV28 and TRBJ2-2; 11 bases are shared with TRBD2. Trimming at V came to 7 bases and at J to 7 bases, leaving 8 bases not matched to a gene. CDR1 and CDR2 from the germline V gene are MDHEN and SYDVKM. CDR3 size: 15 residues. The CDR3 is CASTELAGVGGELFF. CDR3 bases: TGTGCCAGCACCGAACTAGCGGGAGTTGGCGGGGAGCTGTTTTTT.

The CDR3 DNA sequence: TGTGCCAGCAGCTTACTAGCGGTGCAGTATTTT. This translates into CASSLLAVQYF. The rearrangement joins TRBV7-2 to TRBJ2-3, with 7 bases that match TRBD2. J was trimmed by 11 bases and V by 2 bases; bases with no gene match: 1. Germline V gene sequence: CDR1 SGHTA, CDR2 FQGNSA. This CDR3 spans 11 amino acids. Full variable domain (rest looked up from reference TRBV7-2 and TRBJ2-3): GAGVSQSPSNKVTEKGKDVELRCDPISGHTALYWYRQSLGQGLEFLIYFQGNSAPDKSGLPSDRFSAERTGGSVSTLTIQRTQQEDSAVYLCASSLLAVQYFGPGTRLTVL.

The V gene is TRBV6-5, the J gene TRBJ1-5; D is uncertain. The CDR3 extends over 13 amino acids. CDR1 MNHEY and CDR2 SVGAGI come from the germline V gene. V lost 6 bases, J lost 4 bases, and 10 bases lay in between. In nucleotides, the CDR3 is TGTGCCAGCAGGGCAGGAGGAAATCAGCCCCAGCATTTT. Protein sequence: CASRAGGNQPQHF.

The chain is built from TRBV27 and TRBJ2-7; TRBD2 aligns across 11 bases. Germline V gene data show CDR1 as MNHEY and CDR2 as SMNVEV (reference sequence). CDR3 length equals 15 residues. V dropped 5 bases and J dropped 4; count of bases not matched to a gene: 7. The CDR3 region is CASSTPLAGVYEQYF. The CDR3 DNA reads TGTGCCAGCAGTACCCCACTAGCGGGAGTGTACGAGCAGTACTTC.

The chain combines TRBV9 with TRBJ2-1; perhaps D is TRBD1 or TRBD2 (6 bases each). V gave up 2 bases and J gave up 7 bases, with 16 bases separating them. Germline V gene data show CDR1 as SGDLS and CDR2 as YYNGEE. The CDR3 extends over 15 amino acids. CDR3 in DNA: TGTGCCAGCAGCGTGGGTGGGGGGCAGCCTAATGAGCAGTTCTTC. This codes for CASSVGGGQPNEQFF.

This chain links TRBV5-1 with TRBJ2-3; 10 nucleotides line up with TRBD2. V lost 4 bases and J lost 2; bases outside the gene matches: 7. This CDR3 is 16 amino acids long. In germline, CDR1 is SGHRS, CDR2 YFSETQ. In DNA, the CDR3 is TGCGCCAGCAGCACAGGACTAGCGGAGGACACAGATACGCAGTATTTT. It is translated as CASSTGLAEDTDTQYF.

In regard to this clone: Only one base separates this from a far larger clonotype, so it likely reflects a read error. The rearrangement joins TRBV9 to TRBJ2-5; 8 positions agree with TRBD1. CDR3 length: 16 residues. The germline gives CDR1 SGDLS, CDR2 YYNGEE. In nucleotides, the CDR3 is TGTGCCAGCAGCGTAGGGACAGGGAAACACCAAGAGGCCCAGTACTTC. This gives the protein CASSVGTGKHQEAQYF.

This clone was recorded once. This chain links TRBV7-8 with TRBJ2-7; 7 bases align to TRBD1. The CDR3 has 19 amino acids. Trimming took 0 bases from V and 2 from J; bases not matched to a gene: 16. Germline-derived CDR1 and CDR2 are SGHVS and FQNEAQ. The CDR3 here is CASSLAGWDSSTPAYEQYF. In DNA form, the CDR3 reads TGTGCCAGCAGCTTAGCGGGGTGGGACAGTTCTACCCCCGCCTACGAGCAGTACTTC.

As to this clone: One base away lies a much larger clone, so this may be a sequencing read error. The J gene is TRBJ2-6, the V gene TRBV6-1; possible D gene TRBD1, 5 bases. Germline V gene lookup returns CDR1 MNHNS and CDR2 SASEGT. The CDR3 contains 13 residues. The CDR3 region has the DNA TGTGCCAGCATAAGATCTGGGGCCAGCGTCCTGACTTTC. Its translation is CASIRSGASVLTF.

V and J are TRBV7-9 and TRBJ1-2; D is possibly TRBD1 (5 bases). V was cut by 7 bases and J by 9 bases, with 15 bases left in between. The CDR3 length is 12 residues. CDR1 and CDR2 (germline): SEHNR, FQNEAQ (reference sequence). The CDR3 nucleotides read TGTGCCAGCATCCGAGACAGTATCTGCTACACCTTC. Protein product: CASIRDSICYTF.

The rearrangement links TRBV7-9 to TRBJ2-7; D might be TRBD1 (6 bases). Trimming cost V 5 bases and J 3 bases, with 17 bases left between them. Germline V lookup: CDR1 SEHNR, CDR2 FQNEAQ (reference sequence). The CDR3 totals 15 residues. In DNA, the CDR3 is TGTGCCAGCAGCAACCTACAGGGTACCTACTACGAGCAGTACTTC. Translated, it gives CASSNLQGTYYEQYF. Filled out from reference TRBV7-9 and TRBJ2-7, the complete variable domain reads DTGVSQNPRHKITKRGQNVTFRCDPISEHNRLYWYRQTLGQGPEFLTYFQNEAQLEKSRLLSDRFSAERPKGSFSTLEIQRTEQGDSAMYLCASSNLQGTYYEQYFGPGTRLTVT.

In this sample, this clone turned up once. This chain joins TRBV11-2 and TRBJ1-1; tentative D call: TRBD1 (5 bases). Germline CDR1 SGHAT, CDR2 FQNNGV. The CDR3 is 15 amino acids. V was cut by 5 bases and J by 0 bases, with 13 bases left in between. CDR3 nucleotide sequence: TGTGCCAGCAGCCCAGGGAAGCGGATGAACACTGAAGCTTTCTTT. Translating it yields CASSPGKRMNTEAFF.

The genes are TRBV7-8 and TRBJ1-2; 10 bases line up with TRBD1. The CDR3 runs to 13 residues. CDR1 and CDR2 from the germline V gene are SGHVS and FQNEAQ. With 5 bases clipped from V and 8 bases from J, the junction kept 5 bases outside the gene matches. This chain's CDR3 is CASSPRTGGGYTF. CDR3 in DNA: TGTGCCAGCAGCCCTAGGACAGGGGGAGGCTACACCTTC.